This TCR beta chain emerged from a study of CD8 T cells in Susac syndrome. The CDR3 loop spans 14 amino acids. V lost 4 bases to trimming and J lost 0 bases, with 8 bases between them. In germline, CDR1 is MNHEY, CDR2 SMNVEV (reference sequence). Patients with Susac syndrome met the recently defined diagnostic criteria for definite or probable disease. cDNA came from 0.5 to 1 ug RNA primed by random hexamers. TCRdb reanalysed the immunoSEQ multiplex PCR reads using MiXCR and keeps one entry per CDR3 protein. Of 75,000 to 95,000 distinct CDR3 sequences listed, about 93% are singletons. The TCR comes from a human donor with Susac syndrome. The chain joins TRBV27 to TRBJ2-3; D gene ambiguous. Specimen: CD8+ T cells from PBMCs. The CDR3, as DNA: TGTGCCAGCAGTTCCGGTTATAGCACAGATACGCAGTATTTT. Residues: CASSSGYSTDTQYF.